The clone carrying this T cell receptor (beta chain) has at least ten counts. Its antigen remains unknown. The cDNA came from 5'RACE, which used 10-nucleotide random UMIs. TCRdb ran MiXCR on the 5' RACE reads and lists one entry per CDR3 protein. The data contain about 95,000 distinct CDR3 sequences, 3% to 4% of them singletons. The germline V gene has CDR1 SGHRS and CDR2 YFSETQ. This CDR3 comprises 13 residues. Deletions cut 3 bases from V and 0 bases from J, with 5 bases between. For the unsorted libraries, 2 million PBMCs stored at -80 C served as input. The data belong to a study of neurological immune-mediated disorders. Study outcomes and limitations: With the multiple sclerosis repertoire cluster, neither clinical nor MRI features showed any association. It was HTLV-1-associated myelopathy that showed the most TCR clonal expansion, while multiple sclerosis showed the least, falling below healthy controls.

The clonotype originates from a woman under 30 with multiple sclerosis. This chain uses TRBV5-1 with TRBJ2-3; D uncertain. The sequenced material came from PBMCs. CDR3 sequence: CASSSMSTDTQYF. The CDR3 DNA reads as TGCGCCAGCAGCTCCATGAGCACAGATACGCAGTATTTT.